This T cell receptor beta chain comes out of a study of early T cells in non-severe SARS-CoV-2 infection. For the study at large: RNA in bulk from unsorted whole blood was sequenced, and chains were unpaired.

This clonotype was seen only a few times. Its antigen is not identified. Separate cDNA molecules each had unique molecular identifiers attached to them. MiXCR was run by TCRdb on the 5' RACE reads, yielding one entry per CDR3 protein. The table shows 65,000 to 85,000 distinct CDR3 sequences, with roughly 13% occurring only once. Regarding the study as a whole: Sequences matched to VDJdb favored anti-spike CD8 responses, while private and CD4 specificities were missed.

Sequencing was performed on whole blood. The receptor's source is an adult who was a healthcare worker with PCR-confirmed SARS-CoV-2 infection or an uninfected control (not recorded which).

CDR3 DNA: TGCAGCGTAATGGACGGCACCGGGGAGCTGTTTTTT. Translating gives CSVMDGTGELFF. The gene calls are TRBV29-1 and TRBJ2-2, with unresolved D. Germline CDR1 is SQVTM and CDR2 is ANQGSEA. The CDR3 contains 12 residues. V lost 6 bases and J 4 bases, leaving 9 bases between the germline ends.